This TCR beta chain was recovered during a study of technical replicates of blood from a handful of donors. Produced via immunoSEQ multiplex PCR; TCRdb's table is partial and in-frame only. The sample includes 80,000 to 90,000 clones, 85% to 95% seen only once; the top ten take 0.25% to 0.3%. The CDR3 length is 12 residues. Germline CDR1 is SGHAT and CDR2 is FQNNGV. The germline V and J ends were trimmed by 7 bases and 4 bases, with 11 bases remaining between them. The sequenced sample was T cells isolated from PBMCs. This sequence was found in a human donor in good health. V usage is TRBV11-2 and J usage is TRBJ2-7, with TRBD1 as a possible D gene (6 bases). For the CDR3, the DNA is TGTGCCAGCAATCACGACAGGTACGAGCAGTACTTC. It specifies CASNHDRYEQYF. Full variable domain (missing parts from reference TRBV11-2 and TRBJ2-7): EAGVAQSPRYKIIEKRQSVAFWCNPISGHATLYWYQQILGQGPKLLIQFQNNGVVDDSQLPKDRFSAERLKGVDSTLKIQPAKLEDSAVYLCASNHDRYEQYFGPGTRLTVT.